These 31 T cell receptor beta chains share one sample of origin, sequenced in a study of blood T cell repertoires in COVID-19. Only in-frame clones appear in the TCRdb table, and some are missing; sequencing was by immunoSEQ multiplex PCR. Among under 200,000 clones listed, roughly 81% were seen once. Sequenced input: peripheral blood. These TCRs come from a woman older than 75 with acute or convalescent COVID-19.

The V and J genes are TRBV19 and TRBJ1-6; 9 bases match TRBD1. Germline V gives CDR1 LNHDA, CDR2 SQIVND (reference sequence). The CDR3 runs to 18 residues. V was pared by 4 bases and J by 0 bases, with 7 bases of the junction left unmatched. CDR3 sequence (DNA): TGTGCCAGTAGTACGTCCGGGACAGGGAGCTCCTATAATTCACCCCTCCACTTT. Amino acid sequence: CASSTSGTGSSYNSPLHF.

The gene calls are TRBV4-3 and TRBJ1-2; 10 bases agree with TRBD1. Germline V gene data show CDR1 as LGHNA and CDR2 as YSLEER. The J segment lost 3 bases and the V segment lost 0 bases, leaving 1 base of the junction unmatched. The CDR3 totals 15 residues. CDR3 residues: CASSQDGTGDYGYTF. CDR3 bases: TGCGCCAGCAGCCAAGATGGGACAGGGGACTATGGCTACACCTTC.

The chain joins TRBV18 to TRBJ1-3; no clear D. V was clipped by 2 bases and J by 4 bases, with 15 bases between them. The length of the CDR3 is 16 residues. The germline gives CDR1 KGHSH, CDR2 LQKENI. The CDR3 DNA is TGTGCCAGCTCACCAACAACTACGGGATCCGGAAACACCATATATTTT. This sequence encodes CASSPTTTGSGNTIYF.

This clone was counted between two and nine times. CDR3 residues: CASSFNSGAWTEAFF. CDR3 DNA: TGTGCCAGCAGCTTTAATTCAGGGGCTTGGACTGAAGCTTTCTTT. The rearrangement joins TRBV7-2 to TRBJ1-1; D is perhaps TRBD1 (6 bases). This CDR3 has 15 residues. V was shortened by 3 bases and J by 5 bases, with 16 bases between the two germline ends. Germline V CDR1 and CDR2: SGHTA, FQGNSA.

The chain combines TRBV7-8 with TRBJ1-1; no reliable D call. Trimming removed 2 bases at V and 0 bases at J, with 7 bases between. The CDR3 loop spans 14 amino acids. Per the germline V gene, CDR1 is SGHVS and CDR2 is FQNEAQ. DNA for the CDR3: TGTGCCAGCAGCTTATTAGCGATGAACACTGAAGCTTTCTTT. Residues: CASSLLAMNTEAFF.

The J gene is TRBJ2-3, the V gene TRBV2, with 7 bases aligning to TRBD1. Losses at the gene ends were 5 bases for V and 3 bases for J; bases not matched to a gene: 11. This CDR3 region has 16 residues. CDR1 is SNHLY and CDR2 is FYNNEI in the germline V gene. For the CDR3, the DNA is TGTGCCAGCAGTAGGGCAGGGGGAGTAAGAACAGATACGCAGTATTTT. Translation: CASSRAGGVRTDTQYF.

The DNA of the CDR3 is TGTGCCAGCAGCCCCACCCGCTACCGACTAGCGGGAGTCCAAGAGACCCAGTACTTC. Translated, it gives CASSPTRYRLAGVQETQYF. The chain has TRBV7-2 and TRBJ2-5; the match to TRBD2 covers 12 bases. V lost 5 bases to trimming and J lost 1 base; unmatched junction nucleotides: 14. Per germline, CDR1 SGHTA and CDR2 FQGNSA. The CDR3 is 19 residues long.

The chain employs TRBV4-3 and TRBJ2-5, with 10 positions matching TRBD2. Germline trimming cut 4 bases from V and 3 bases from J; bases unmatched to any gene: 5. This CDR3 spans 15 amino acids. Germline V gene sequence: CDR1 LGHNA, CDR2 YSLEER. As DNA, the CDR3 is TGCGCCAGCAGCCCGAGTCTAGCGGGAGAAGAGACCCAGTACTTC. Its translation: CASSPSLAGEETQYF.

Many counts were recorded for this clone. The rearrangement links TRBV12-3 or TRBV12-4 to TRBJ1-1, with D uncertain. The germline V and J ends were trimmed by 1 base and 3 bases, with 6 bases remaining between them. The CDR3 totals 13 residues. The CDR3 spells CASSLVLYTEAFF. The CDR3 region has the DNA TGTGCCAGCAGTTTAGTACTATACACTGAAGCTTTCTTT.

The rearrangement joins TRBV7-2 to TRBJ1-1, with 11 bases lining up with TRBD1. This CDR3 contains 14 residues. Germline V gene data show CDR1 as SGHTA and CDR2 as FQGNSA. The J segment lost 4 bases and the V segment lost 8 bases, leaving 6 bases of the junction unmatched. For the CDR3, the DNA is TGTGCCAGCCTGGAGGGGACAGGGGGCACTGAAGCTTTCTTT. It encodes CASLEGTGGTEAFF.

CDR3 in amino acids: CASSEQLQGYGYTF. DNA for the CDR3: TGTGCCAGCAGTGAACAATTACAGGGCTATGGCTACACCTTC. The genes are TRBV2 and TRBJ1-2; TRBD1 is a possible D gene (6 bases). Deletions cut 2 bases from V and 4 bases from J, with 11 bases between. This CDR3 is 14 amino acids long. Germline CDR1 SNHLY, CDR2 FYNNEI.

The chain joins TRBV24-1 to TRBJ1-2; D unresolved. V shed 4 bases and J shed 8 bases, with 13 bases lying between them. The CDR3 is made up of 13 amino acids. Germline V lookup: CDR1 KGHDR, CDR2 SFDVKD. The CDR3 spells CATSEGRKIGYTF. The CDR3, as DNA: TGTGCCACCAGTGAGGGGAGAAAAATCGGCTACACCTTC.

The CDR3 region is CASSQQPWGGYTF. The DNA for the CDR3 is TGTGCCAGCAGCCAACAGCCTTGGGGCGGCTACACCTTC. The rearrangement uses TRBV7-9 and TRBJ1-2; tentatively, D is TRBD1 (5 bases). Germline V gene sequence: CDR1 SEHNR, CDR2 FQNEAQ (reference sequence). The ends were cut back, 5 bases at V and 8 bases at J, with 15 bases in the middle. This CDR3 has 13 amino acids.

The chain has TRBV9 and TRBJ2-2; 9 bases map to TRBD2. The germline V gene has CDR1 SGDLS and CDR2 YYNGEE. The ends lost 0 bases at V and 1 base at J; junction bases unmatched: 1. CDR3 length: 16 residues. The CDR3 here is CASSVASGENTGELFF. The CDR3 nucleotides are TGTGCCAGCAGCGTAGCTAGCGGGGAGAACACCGGGGAGCTGTTTTTT. Complete variable domain (other parts from reference TRBV9 and TRBJ2-2): DSGVTQTPKHLITATGQRVTLRCSPRSGDLSVYWYQQSLDQGLQFLIQYYNGEERAKGNILERFSAQQFPDLHSELNLSSLELGDSALYFCASSVASGENTGELFFGEGSRLTVL.

This chain connects TRBV19 to TRBJ2-1; 9 bases map to TRBD2. The CDR3 loop spans 14 amino acids. The germline V gene encodes CDR1 LNHDA and CDR2 SQIVND (reference sequence). J was trimmed by 4 bases and V by 7 bases; bases with no gene match: 5. The CDR3 nucleotides are TGTGCCAGTACCATAGCGGGAGATTACAATGAGCAGTTCTTC. The encoded protein is CASTIAGDYNEQFF. The entire variable domain, with the rest obtained from reference TRBV19 and TRBJ2-1, is as follows: DGGITQSPKYLFRKEGQNVTLSCEQNLNHDAMYWYRQDPGQGLRLIYYSQIVNDFQKGDIAEGYSVSREKKESFPLTVTSAQKNPTAFYLCASTIAGDYNEQFFGPGTRLTVL.

With regard to this clone: The junction differs from germline at one of its ends, possibly a read error. The chain is built from TRBV29-1 and TRBJ1-3; 12 nucleotides match TRBD1. The CDR3 runs 11 residues. Germline V gene sequence: CDR1 SQVTM, CDR2 ANQGSEA. The CDR3 sequence: CSVEGQGARGF. CDR3 DNA sequence: TGCAGCGTTGAGGGACAGGGGGCACGGGGTTTT.

This clone was detected only a few times. The chain has TRBV7-2 and TRBJ1-2; 7 nucleotides agree with TRBD1. This CDR3 contains 14 residues. V was clipped by 5 bases and J by 4 bases; unmatched bases: 7. The germline CDR1 and CDR2 sequences are SGHTA and FQGNSA. The CDR3 coding sequence is TGTGCCAGCAGCAGACCCTGGGACAGCTATGGCTACACCTTC. As protein: CASSRPWDSYGYTF.

The chain carries TRBV6-2 or TRBV6-3 and TRBJ2-1; maybe TRBD2 (5 bases). V was shortened by 0 bases and J by 7 bases, with 16 bases between the two germline ends. The CDR3 length is 16 residues. Per germline, CDR1 MNHEY and CDR2 SVGEGT. CDR3 nucleotide sequence: TGTGCCAGCAGTTACTCTGGACTGCCCCCCCGTAATGAGCAGTTCTTC. This gives the protein CASSYSGLPPRNEQFF.

This clone was detected once. This sequence joins TRBV5-1 and TRBJ2-1; 8 bases are a match to TRBD2. This CDR3 has 15 amino acids. With V trimmed by 4 bases and J by 1 base, 4 bases remained unmatched. Germline V lookup: CDR1 SGHRS, CDR2 YFSETQ. This CDR3 is CASSGVAGSYNEQFF. As DNA, the CDR3 is TGCGCCAGCAGCGGAGTAGCGGGATCCTACAATGAGCAGTTCTTC. Full variable domain (remainder filled in from reference TRBV5-1 and TRBJ2-1): KAGVTQTPRYLIKTRGQQVTLSCSPISGHRSVSWYQQTPGQGLQFLFEYFSETQRNKGNFPGRFSGRQFSNSRSEMNVSTLELGDSALYLCASSGVAGSYNEQFFGPGTRLTVL.

The chain links TRBV19 to TRBJ1-5; D remains unclear. Germline-derived CDR1 and CDR2 are LNHDA and SQIVND (reference sequence). CDR3 length equals 16 residues. V lost 5 bases and J 0 bases, leaving 14 bases between the germline ends. The CDR3 loop reads CASSLRHTYSNQPQHF. Here the CDR3 DNA reads TGTGCCAGTAGTCTACGACACACGTATAGCAATCAGCCCCAGCATTTT.

The CDR3 protein is CASSLDYNQPQHF. For the CDR3, the DNA is TGTGCCAGCAGCTTAGACTACAATCAGCCCCAGCATTTT. The V call is TRBV7-2, the J call TRBJ1-5, with D uncertain. CDR1 SGHTA and CDR2 FQGNSA come from the germline V gene. Trimming left V 1 base short and J 3 bases short, with 4 bases between. CDR3 length: 13 residues.

This chain uses TRBV7-2 with TRBJ2-3; no clear D. V was shortened by 5 bases and J by 0 bases, with 12 bases between the two germline ends. Germline values: CDR1 SGHTA, CDR2 FQGNSA. The CDR3 covers 15 residues. The CDR3 region is CASSHQKSSTDTQYF. Here the CDR3 DNA reads TGTGCCAGCAGCCATCAAAAAAGCAGCACAGATACGCAGTATTTT.

This clone was observed once. This chain links TRBV7-2 with TRBJ2-3; 7 nucleotides agree with TRBD2. V lost 5 bases, J lost 5 bases, and 10 bases stayed unmatched. CDR3 length: 15 amino acids. The germline gives CDR1 SGHTA, CDR2 FQGNSA. The CDR3 reads CASSLIGGSEDTQYF. CDR3 sequence (DNA): TGTGCCAGCAGCCTTATCGGCGGGAGCGAAGATACGCAGTATTTT.

This chain uses TRBV4-3 with TRBJ2-3; 8 bases map to TRBD1. The germline V gene encodes CDR1 LGHNA and CDR2 YSLEER. The length of the CDR3 is 17 residues. The trim removed 8 bases at V and 0 bases at J, leaving 13 bases unmatched. The CDR3 loop is CASSRGLAMTSTDTQYF. CDR3 bases: TGCGCCAGCTCCAGGGGGCTAGCGATGACTAGCACAGATACGCAGTATTTT.

CDR3: CASSSTRIRNEQFF. The CDR3 nucleotides read TGTGCCAGCAGCTCAACTAGGATTCGCAATGAGCAGTTCTTC. The genes are TRBV7-2 and TRBJ2-1; the D gene is possibly TRBD2 (5 bases). The CDR3 covers 14 residues. The V end was cut by 4 bases, the J end by 6 bases, with 13 bases between. Germline V gene data show CDR1 as SGHTA and CDR2 as FQGNSA.

The rearrangement links TRBV7-2 to TRBJ1-6; D is unclear. V was shortened by 1 base and J by 7 bases, with 11 bases between the two germline ends. Germline CDR1 reads SGHTA; CDR2 reads FQGNSA. CDR3 length equals 15 residues. CDR3 nucleotides: TGTGCCAGCAGCTTAGATCTGGGGAGAAATTCACCCCTCCACTTT. Translating it yields CASSLDLGRNSPLHF.

The chain combines TRBV6-2 or TRBV6-3 with TRBJ2-1, with TRBD2 matching over 10 bases. The CDR3 totals 16 residues. Germline V gives CDR1 MNHEY, CDR2 SVGEGT. Losses at the gene ends were 3 bases for V and 4 bases for J; bases not matched to a gene: 6. The CDR3 here is CASSYRTSGTYNEQFF. The CDR3 DNA is TGTGCCAGCAGTTATAGGACTAGCGGTACTTACAATGAGCAGTTCTTC.

The chain is built from TRBV7-9 and TRBJ2-1; 9 nucleotides align to TRBD2. J was trimmed by 8 bases and V by 5 bases; bases with no gene match: 10. Looked up from germline, CDR1 is SEHNR and CDR2 is FQNEAQ (reference sequence). The length of the CDR3 is 15 residues. The DNA of the CDR3 is TGTGCCAGCAGCAGGAGTAGCGGGAGTTGGTATGAGCAGTTCTTC. This translates into CASSRSSGSWYEQFF.

The rearrangement joins TRBV6-5 to TRBJ1-5, with TRBD1 matching 10 bases. V shed 6 bases and J 5 bases; nucleotides not matched to a gene: 4. The CDR3 totals 14 residues. Germline V gives CDR1 MNHEY, CDR2 SVGAGI. The CDR3, as DNA: TGTGCCAGCAGCCGGACAGGGGGAGATCAGCCCCAGCATTTT. Encoded protein: CASSRTGGDQPQHF.

The V call is TRBV24-1, the J call TRBJ2-1, with D tentatively TRBD2 (6 bases). There are 13 residues in the CDR3. Germline CDR1 and CDR2: KGHDR and SFDVKD. Trimming left V 8 bases short and J 4 bases short, with 11 bases between. The CDR3 spells CATNEGGYNEQFF. The CDR3, as DNA: TGTGCCACCAACGAGGGAGGTTACAATGAGCAGTTCTTC.

The CDR3 sequence: CASSLTLASNEQFF. The CDR3 DNA sequence: TGCGCCAGCAGCTTGACACTAGCGAGCAATGAGCAGTTCTTC. The chain joins TRBV5-1 to TRBJ2-1, with 7 positions matching TRBD2. J was trimmed by 6 bases and V by 1 base; bases with no gene match: 4. The germline V gene has CDR1 SGHRS and CDR2 YFSETQ. The CDR3 is 14 residues long.